The rows below give T cell receptor beta chains drawn from one sample of a study of T cells in Graves' hyperthyroidism and ophthalmopathy. One entry per CDR3 protein, called by TCRdb with MiXCR from the multiplex PCR reads. The sample holds about 600,000 distinct CDR3 sequences, roughly 15% seen once. Sequenced material: blood. Receptors originate from a woman aged 45 to 65 with Graves' ophthalmopathy. Each CDR3 is given with its conserved first and last residue. D genes are given only for firm matches. The size field is filled for only some rows; it gives once, few, many or a size class.

TRBV10-3	-	-	TRBJ2-5	TGTGCCATCAGTGCAGGTGTAGAGACCCAGTACTTC	CAISAGVETQYF
TRBV7-3	few	-	TRBJ2-2	TGTGCCAGCAGCTCCAACCCCACACGGGTCACCGGGGAGCTGTTTTTT	CASSSNPTRVTGELFF
TRBV20-1	many	-	TRBJ2-5	TGCAGTGCTACTTCCCACAAGAAAAGCGATGAGACCCAGTACTTC	CSATSHKKSDETQYF
TRBV14	many	TRBD2	TRBJ2-1	TGTGCCAGCAGCCAAGATCTTGGTTTAGCGGGAGTAGATGAGCAGTTCTTC	CASSQDLGLAGVDEQFF
TRBV25-1	-	-	TRBJ1-1	TGTGCCAGCAGTGAACGTCGACTTACTGAAGCTTTCTTT	CASSERRLTEAFF
TRBV5-8	few	TRBD2	TRBJ2-1	TGTGCCAGCAGCCCATTAGGGCTAGCGGGAGGTACGTCCTACAATGAGCAGTTCTTC	CASSPLGLAGGTSYNEQFF
TRBV12-5	many	TRBD1	TRBJ2-1	TGTGCTAGTGGTTCCCCAGGGGGTTTGCCCTACAATGAGCAGTTCTTC	CASGSPGGLPYNEQFF
TRBV15	many	TRBD2	TRBJ2-1	TGTGCCACCAGCAGGGGCCGGACTAGCGGGAGGGTGAATGAGCAGTTCTTC	CATSRGRTSGRVNEQFF
TRBV24-1	many	-	TRBJ2-1	TGTGCCACCAATAGGGGCCCCCTTGAGAAGCAGTTCTTC	CATNRGPLEKQFF
TRBV28	many	TRBD2	TRBJ2-5	TGTGCCAGCAGTGGCCAAACTAGCGGGAGTTCAGAGACCCAGTACTTC	CASSGQTSGSSETQYF
TRBV10-3	few	TRBD2	TRBJ2-7	TGTGCCATCTCCCGGGAGGGCCAATACGAGCAGTACTTC	CAISREGQYEQYF
TRBV6-1	many	TRBD2	TRBJ2-5	TGTGCCAGCAGTGTTACTAGCGGGAGGGGAGAGACCCAGTACTTC	CASSVTSGRGETQYF
TRBV7-9	-	TRBD2	TRBJ2-3	TGTGCCAGCAGCTTAGAGCGGGGGTACACAGATACGCAGTATTTT	CASSLERGYTDTQYF
TRBV20-1	-	TRBD1	TRBJ2-2	TGCAGTGCTGGCTTCGCGGGACAGGGGGCGGGGGAGCTGTTTTTT	CSAGFAGQGAGELFF
TRBV15	many	TRBD2	TRBJ2-1	TGTGCCACCAGCAGAGGAGTAGCGGGAGGCCACAATGAGCAGTTCTTC	CATSRGVAGGHNEQFF
TRBV12-3/TRBV12-4	-	-	TRBJ2-2	TGTGCCAGCAGTTTAGTCCTACCGGGGAAGCCCGGGGAGCTGTTTTTT	CASSLVLPGKPGELFF
TRBV7-9	many	-	TRBJ2-5	TGTGCCAGCAACTTAGGGGCCGGAGCGGTAATCCAAGAGACCCAGTACTTC	CASNLGAGAVIQETQYF
TRBV6-1	few	TRBD1	TRBJ1-4	TGTGCCAGCAGGGGACAGGGGAGAAATGAAAAACTGTTTTTT	CASRGQGRNEKLFF
TRBV7-2	many	TRBD2	TRBJ2-7	TGTGCCAGCAGCTTAACGGGACTAGCGGGAGGTTACAACGAGCAGTACTTC	CASSLTGLAGGYNEQYF
TRBV6-2/TRBV6-3	many	-	TRBJ2-7	TGTGCCAGCAGTTTTAGGGTGAAGTTCCCCTACGAGCAGTACTTC	CASSFRVKFPYEQYF
TRBV30	once	TRBD1	TRBJ1-3	TGTGCCTGGAGTGTACAGGGGGCCCTAGGAGCTACCATATATTTT	CAWSVQGALGATIYF
TRBV5-1	many	TRBD1	TRBJ2-3	TGCGCCAGCAGCTTGGCCGGGGACAGGGGAGCAGATACGCAGTATTTT	CASSLAGDRGADTQYF
TRBV19	many	-	TRBJ2-2	TGTGCCAGCTCACGAACGAACACCGGGGAGCTGTTTTTT	CASSRTNTGELFF
TRBV27	many	-	TRBJ2-5	TGTGCCAGCAGTTCCCCGGGCAGATCAGAGACCCAGTACTTC	CASSSPGRSETQYF
TRBV6-2/TRBV6-3	many	-	TRBJ1-5	TGTGCCAGCAGAACTCGTGGAGCGTTGACGCCCCAGCATTTT	CASRTRGALTPQHF
TRBV10-3	-	-	TRBJ1-5	TGTGCCATCAGTGAGTCGATGGTCCCGAATCAGCCCCAGCATTTT	CAISESMVPNQPQHF
TRBV7-6	many	TRBD1	TRBJ1-2	TGTGCCAGCAGCGACCGGACACAGGGGGCGCTAGGAGGCTACACCTTC	CASSDRTQGALGGYTF
TRBV27	-	TRBD2	TRBJ2-7	TGTGCCAGCAGTTTATCCGGGGGGAGTAGTATTTACGAGCAGTACTTC	CASSLSGGSSIYEQYF
TRBV7-3	few	-	TRBJ2-7	TGTGCCAGCAGCTTCGGCCCGGCCTACGAGCAGTACTTC	CASSFGPAYEQYF
TRBV12-3/TRBV12-4	many	-	TRBJ2-3	TGTGCCAGCAGTGATTGGCTACATTTCACAGATACGCAGTATTTT	CASSDWLHFTDTQYF
TRBV3-1	many	-	TRBJ1-5	TGTGCCAGCAGCCAAGATTTAGAGTTACATCAGCCCCAGCATTTT	CASSQDLELHQPQHF
TRBV2	many	TRBD1	TRBJ2-1	TGTGCCAGCGAAAGGACAGGGGTAGGCAATGAGCAGTTCTTC	CASERTGVGNEQFF
TRBV27	-	-	TRBJ1-1	TGTGCCAGCAGCCTAACAGATAACACTGAAGCTTTCTTT	CASSLTDNTEAFF
TRBV13	-	TRBD1	TRBJ2-4	TGTGCCAGCAGCTTTAGGGGGCTAAACATTCAGTACTTC	CASSFRGLNIQYF
TRBV10-2	many	-	TRBJ2-1	TGCGCCAGCAGTGAGTCGGCGGCAAGCTCCTACAATGAGCAGTTCTTC	CASSESAASSYNEQFF
TRBV7-2	many	-	TRBJ2-2	TGTGCCAGCAGCTTAGTTCCCACCGGGGAGCTGTTTTTT	CASSLVPTGELFF
TRBV7-2	many	TRBD2	TRBJ2-7	TGTGCCAGCAGCTTAGTCCCTAGCGGGGAATACGAGCAGTACTTC	CASSLVPSGEYEQYF
TRBV5-1	-	-	TRBJ2-5	TGCGCCAGCAGGCTACCTGAAGAGACCCAGTACTTC	CASRLPEETQYF
TRBV7-6	many	TRBD2	TRBJ2-1	TGTGCCAGCAGCCCAGGACTAGCGGGAGAAATTGAGCAGTTCTTC	CASSPGLAGEIEQFF
TRBV7-3	many	TRBD2	TRBJ2-3	TGTGCCAGCAGCTCCGGACTAGCGGGAGTCACAGATACGCAGTATTTT	CASSSGLAGVTDTQYF
TRBV25-1	-	TRBD2	TRBJ2-5	TGTGCCAGCAGCCGAGGCGCGGGAGAGGATAGGGAGACCCAGTACTTC	CASSRGAGEDRETQYF
TRBV28	many	-	TRBJ2-7	TGTGCCAGCAGACCTAGGAGTTCTTCCTACGAGCAGTACTTC	CASRPRSSSYEQYF
TRBV29-1	-	-	TRBJ1-1	TGCAGCGTTGGTGAGGGAACGAACACTGAAGCTTTCTTT	CSVGEGTNTEAFF
TRBV6-2/TRBV6-3	many	TRBD2	TRBJ2-1	TGTGCCAGCAGTCCTTTGACTAGCGGGAGTTTAAGGTCCTACAATGAGCAGTTCTTC	CASSPLTSGSLRSYNEQFF
TRBV14	once	-	TRBJ2-4	TGTGCCAGCAGCCAAGGAACACCTCTCCCGAGGTCCAAAAACATTCAGTACTTC	CASSQGTPLPRSKNIQYF
TRBV20-1	many	TRBD2	TRBJ2-1	TGCAGTGCCCTAGGCGGGACTAGCGGACGACGGTTACTCGATGAGCAGTTCTTC	CSALGGTSGRRLLDEQFF
TRBV6-2/TRBV6-3	-	-	TRBJ2-2	TGTGCCAGCAAGGAACCCGGGGAGCTGTTTTTT	CASKEPGELFF
TRBV29-1	-	TRBD2	TRBJ2-1	TGCAGCGTCCTACCCAAACTAGCGGCCAATGAGCAGTTCTTC	CSVLPKLAANEQFF